Listed here is a single T cell receptor beta chain. Its antigen is not known. The record originates from a study of beta chain features in type 1 diabetes. Study results and caveats: Shorter templates might be favored by PCR, equally in patients and controls. These data did not resolve whether HLA type affects TCRB rearrangement.

As every portion of the isolated RNA was reverse transcribed, the sequencing read expressed TCRB transcripts. Profiled with immunoSEQ multiplex PCR; TCRdb holds only in-frame clones, not every one. The sample records under 300,000 clones, around 7.8% being singletons. The germline V and J ends were trimmed by 3 bases and 1 base, with 9 bases remaining between them. This CDR3 is 14 amino acids long. Germline V gene lookup returns CDR1 SGHTA and CDR2 FQGNSA. Isolation of CD4+ naive, central memory, regulatory and stem cell-like memory cells was achieved by sorting via CD45RO/CCR7/CD25/CD127/CD95/CD27. Sample: central memory CD4+ T cells from blood. The chain uses TRBV7-2 and TRBJ1-1; weak D call: TRBD1 (6 bases). The clonotype was recovered from a woman between 18 and 29 years old in good health. The CDR3, as DNA: TGTGCCAGCAGCTTTTCAGGGGCGAACACTGAAGCTTTCTTT. This gives the protein CASSFSGANTEAFF.